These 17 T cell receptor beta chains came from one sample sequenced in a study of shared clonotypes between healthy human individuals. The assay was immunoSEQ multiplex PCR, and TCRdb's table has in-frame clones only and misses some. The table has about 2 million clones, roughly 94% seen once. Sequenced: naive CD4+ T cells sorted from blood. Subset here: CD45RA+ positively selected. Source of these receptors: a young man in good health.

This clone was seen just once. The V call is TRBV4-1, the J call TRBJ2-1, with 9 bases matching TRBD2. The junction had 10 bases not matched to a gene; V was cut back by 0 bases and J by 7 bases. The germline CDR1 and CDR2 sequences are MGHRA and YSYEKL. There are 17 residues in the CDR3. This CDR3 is CASSQDKGTSTGNEQFF. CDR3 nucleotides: TGCGCCAGCAGCCAAGATAAAGGGACTAGCACAGGGAATGAGCAGTTCTTC.

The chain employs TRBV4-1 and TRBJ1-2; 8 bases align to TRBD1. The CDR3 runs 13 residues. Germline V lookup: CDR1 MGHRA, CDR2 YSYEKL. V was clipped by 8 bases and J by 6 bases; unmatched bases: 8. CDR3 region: CASHRPGGHGYTF. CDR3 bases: TGCGCCAGCCATAGGCCAGGGGGCCATGGCTACACCTTC.

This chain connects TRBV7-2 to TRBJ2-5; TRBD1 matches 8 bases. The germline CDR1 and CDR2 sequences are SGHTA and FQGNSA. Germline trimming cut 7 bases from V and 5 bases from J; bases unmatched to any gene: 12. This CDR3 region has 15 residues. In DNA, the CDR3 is TGTGCCAGCACCACGTCCTGGACAGGGCTGGAGACCCAGTACTTC. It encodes CASTTSWTGLETQYF. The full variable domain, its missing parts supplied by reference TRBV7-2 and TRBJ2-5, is GAGVSQSPSNKVTEKGKDVELRCDPISGHTALYWYRQSLGQGLEFLIYFQGNSAPDKSGLPSDRFSAERTGGSVSTLTIQRTQQEDSAVYLCASTTSWTGLETQYFGPGTRLLVL.

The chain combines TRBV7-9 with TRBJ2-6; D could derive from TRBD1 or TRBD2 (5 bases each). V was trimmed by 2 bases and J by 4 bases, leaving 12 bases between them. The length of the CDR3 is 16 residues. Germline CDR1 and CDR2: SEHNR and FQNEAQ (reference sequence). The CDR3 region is CASSLPGREGANVLTF. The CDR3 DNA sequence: TGTGCCAGCAGCTTACCTGGCAGGGAGGGGGCCAACGTCCTGACTTTC.

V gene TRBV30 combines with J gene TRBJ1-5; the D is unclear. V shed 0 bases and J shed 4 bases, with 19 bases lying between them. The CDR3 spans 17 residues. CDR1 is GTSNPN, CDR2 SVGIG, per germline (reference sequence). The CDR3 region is CAWSVPDSRSLNQPQHF. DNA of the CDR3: TGTGCCTGGAGTGTACCGGACTCCCGGAGCCTTAATCAGCCCCAGCATTTT.

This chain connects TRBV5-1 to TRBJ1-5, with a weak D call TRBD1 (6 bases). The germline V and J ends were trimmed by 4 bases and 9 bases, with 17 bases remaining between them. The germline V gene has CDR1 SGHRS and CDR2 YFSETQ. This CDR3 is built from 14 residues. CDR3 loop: CASSPDSFSLPQHF. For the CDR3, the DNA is TGCGCCAGCAGCCCGGACAGCTTTTCTCTGCCCCAGCATTTT.

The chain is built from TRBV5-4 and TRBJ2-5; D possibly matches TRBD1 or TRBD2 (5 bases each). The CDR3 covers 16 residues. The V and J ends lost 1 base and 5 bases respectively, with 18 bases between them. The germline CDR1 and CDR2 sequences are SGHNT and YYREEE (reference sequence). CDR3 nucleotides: TGTGCCAGCAGCTTGAAAGAGGGGATTCGGGCGGAGACCCAGTACTTC. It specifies CASSLKEGIRAETQYF.

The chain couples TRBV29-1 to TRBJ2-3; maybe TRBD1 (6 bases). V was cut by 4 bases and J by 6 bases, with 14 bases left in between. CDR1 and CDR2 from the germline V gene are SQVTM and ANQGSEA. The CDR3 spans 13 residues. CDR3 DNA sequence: TGCAGCGTTGTAAACAGGGAGTGGGATACGCAGTATTTT. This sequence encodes CSVVNREWDTQYF.

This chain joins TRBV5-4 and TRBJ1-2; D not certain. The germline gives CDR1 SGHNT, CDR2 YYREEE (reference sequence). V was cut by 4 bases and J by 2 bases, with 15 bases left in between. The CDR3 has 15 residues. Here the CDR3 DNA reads TGTGCCAGCAGCCCTGGTGGGGATCCGAACTATGGCTACACCTTC. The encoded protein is CASSPGGDPNYGYTF. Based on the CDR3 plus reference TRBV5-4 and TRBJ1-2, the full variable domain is ETGVTQSPTHLIKTRGQQVTLRCSSQSGHNTVSWYQQALGQGPQFIFQYYREEENGRGNFPPRFSGLQFPNYSSELNVNALELDDSALYLCASSPGGDPNYGYTFGSGTRLTVV.

In nucleotides, the CDR3 is TGCGCCAGCAGCCAGGGACAGGGAAACATTCAGTACTTC. Translating it yields CASSQGQGNIQYF. This chain joins TRBV4-3 and TRBJ2-4; 9 bases agree with TRBD1. V was clipped by 3 bases and J by 6 bases; unmatched bases: 0. Per the germline V gene, CDR1 is LGHNA and CDR2 is YSLEER. This CDR3 region has 13 residues.

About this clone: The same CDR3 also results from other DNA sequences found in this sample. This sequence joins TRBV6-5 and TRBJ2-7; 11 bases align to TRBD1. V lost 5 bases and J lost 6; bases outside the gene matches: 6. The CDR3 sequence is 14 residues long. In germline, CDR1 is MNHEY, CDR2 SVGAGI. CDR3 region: CASSRPGQGGEQYF. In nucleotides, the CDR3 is TGTGCCAGCAGTCGCCCGGGACAGGGGGGCGAGCAGTACTTC.

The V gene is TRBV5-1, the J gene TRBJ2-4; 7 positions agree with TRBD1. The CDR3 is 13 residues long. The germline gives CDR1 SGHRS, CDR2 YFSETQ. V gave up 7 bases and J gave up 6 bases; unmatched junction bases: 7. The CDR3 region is CASSVQGTNIQYF. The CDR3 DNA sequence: TGCGCCAGCTCGGTACAGGGGACAAACATTCAGTACTTC.

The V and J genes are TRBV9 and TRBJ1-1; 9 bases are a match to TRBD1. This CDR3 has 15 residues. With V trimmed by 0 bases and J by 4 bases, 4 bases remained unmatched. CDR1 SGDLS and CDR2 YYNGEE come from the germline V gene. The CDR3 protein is CASSVEGTGSTEAFF. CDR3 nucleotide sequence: TGTGCCAGCAGCGTAGAGGGGACAGGGTCCACTGAAGCTTTCTTT.

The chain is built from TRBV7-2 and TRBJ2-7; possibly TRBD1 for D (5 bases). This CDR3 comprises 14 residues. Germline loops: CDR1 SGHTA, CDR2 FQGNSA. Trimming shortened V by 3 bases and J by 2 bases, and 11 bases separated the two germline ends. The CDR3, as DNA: TGTGCCAGCAGCTTCGGTGACAGACCCTACGAGCAGTACTTC. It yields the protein CASSFGDRPYEQYF.

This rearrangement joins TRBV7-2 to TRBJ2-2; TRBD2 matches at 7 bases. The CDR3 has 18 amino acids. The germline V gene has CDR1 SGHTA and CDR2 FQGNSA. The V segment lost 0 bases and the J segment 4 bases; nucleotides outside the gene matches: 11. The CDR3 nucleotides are TGTGCCAGCAGCTTAGCGCTCGGTGCGGGAGTTGGCACCGGGGAGCTGTTTTTT. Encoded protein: CASSLALGAGVGTGELFF. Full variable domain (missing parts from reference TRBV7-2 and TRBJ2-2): GAGVSQSPSNKVTEKGKDVELRCDPISGHTALYWYRQSLGQGLEFLIYFQGNSAPDKSGLPSDRFSAERTGGSVSTLTIQRTQQEDSAVYLCASSLALGAGVGTGELFFGEGSRLTVL.

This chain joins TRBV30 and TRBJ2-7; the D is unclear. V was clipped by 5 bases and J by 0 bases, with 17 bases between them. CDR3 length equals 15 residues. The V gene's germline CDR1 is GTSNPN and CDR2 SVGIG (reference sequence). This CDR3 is CAWYPSHGNSYEQYF. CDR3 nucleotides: TGTGCCTGGTACCCCTCCCACGGCAACTCCTACGAGCAGTACTTC.

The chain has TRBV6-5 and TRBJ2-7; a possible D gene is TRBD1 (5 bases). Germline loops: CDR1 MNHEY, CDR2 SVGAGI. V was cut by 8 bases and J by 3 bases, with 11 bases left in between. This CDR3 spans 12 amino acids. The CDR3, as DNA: TGTGCCAGCGCAGACCAGGGCTACGAGCAGTACTTC. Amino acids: CASADQGYEQYF.